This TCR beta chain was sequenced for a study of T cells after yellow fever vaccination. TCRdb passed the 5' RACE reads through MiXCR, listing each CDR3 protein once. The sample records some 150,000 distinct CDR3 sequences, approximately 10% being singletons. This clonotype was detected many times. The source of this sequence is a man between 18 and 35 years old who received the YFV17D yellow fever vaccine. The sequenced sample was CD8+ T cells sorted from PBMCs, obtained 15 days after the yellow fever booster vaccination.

Written as DNA, the CDR3 is TGCAGTGCTAGTTCCGGGGGCTATGGCTACACCTTC. Its translation is CSASSGGYGYTF. The chain has TRBV20-1 and TRBJ1-2; a weak D match, TRBD1 (5 bases). V gave up 3 bases and J gave up 4 bases, with 9 bases separating them. The CDR3 is 12 residues long. CDR1 is DFQATT, CDR2 SNEGSKA, per germline (reference sequence).